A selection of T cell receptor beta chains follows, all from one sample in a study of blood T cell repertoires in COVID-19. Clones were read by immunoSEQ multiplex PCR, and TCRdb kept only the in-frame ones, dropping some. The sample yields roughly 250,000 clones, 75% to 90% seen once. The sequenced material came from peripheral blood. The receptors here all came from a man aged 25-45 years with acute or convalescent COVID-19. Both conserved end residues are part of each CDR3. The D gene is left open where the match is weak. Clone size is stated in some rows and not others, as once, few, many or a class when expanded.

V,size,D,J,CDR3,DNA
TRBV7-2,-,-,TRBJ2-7,CASSYFQTYEQYF,TGTGCCAGTTCTTACTTTCAAACCTACGAGCAGTACTTC
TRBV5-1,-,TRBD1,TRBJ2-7,CASSFGTGYGEQYF,TGCGCCAGCAGCTTTGGGACAGGGTACGGCGAGCAGTACTTC
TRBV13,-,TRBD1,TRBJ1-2,CASSLLGQGVRGYTF,TGTGCCAGCAGCTTATTGGGACAGGGTGTCAGAGGCTACACCTTC
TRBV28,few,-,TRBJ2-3,CASINGGPVDTQYF,TGTGCCAGCATAAACGGGGGGCCTGTAGATACGCAGTATTTT
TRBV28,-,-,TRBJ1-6,CASSFYRTHNSPLHF,TGTGCCAGCAGTTTCTACCGGACTCATAATTCACCCCTCCACTTT
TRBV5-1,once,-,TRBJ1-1,CASSLASRVANTEAFF,TGCGCCAGCAGCTTGGCCAGCCGGGTTGCGAACACTGAAGCTTTCTTT
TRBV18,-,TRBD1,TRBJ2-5,CASSPRTGVQETQYF,TGTGCCAGCTCACCAAGGACAGGGGTCCAAGAGACCCAGTACTTC
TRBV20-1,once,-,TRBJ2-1,CSAKRYNEQFF,TGCAGTGCTAAACGGTACAATGAGCAGTTCTTC
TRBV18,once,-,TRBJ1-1,CASSLQVVTEAFF,TGTGCCAGCTCACTACAGGTCGTTACTGAAGCTTTCTTT
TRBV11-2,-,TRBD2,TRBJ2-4,CASSIRTSGDPKNIQYF,TGTGCCAGCAGCATCCGGACTAGCGGGGACCCCAAAAACATTCAGTACTTC
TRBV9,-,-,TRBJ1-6,CASRGGTANSPLHF,TGTGCCAGCAGGGGGGGGACTGCTAATTCACCCCTCCACTTT
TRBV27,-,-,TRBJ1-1,CASTQTPDRVTEAFF,TGTGCCAGCACCCAAACCCCAGATCGGGTCACTGAAGCTTTCTTT
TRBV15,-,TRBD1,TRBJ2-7,CATSLPDRVYEQYF,TGTGCCACCAGCCTCCCGGACAGGGTCTACGAGCAGTACTTC
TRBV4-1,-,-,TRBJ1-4,CASSQAGKSGNEKLFF,TGCGCCAGCAGCCAGGCCGGAAAGTCGGGTAATGAAAAACTGTTTTTT
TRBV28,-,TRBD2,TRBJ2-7,CASTSSGPLYEQYF,TGTGCCAGCACCAGTAGCGGGCCTTTATACGAGCAGTACTTC
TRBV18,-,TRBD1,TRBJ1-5,CASSARDRVVGNQPQHF,TGTGCCAGCTCAGCCCGGGACAGGGTAGTCGGCAATCAGCCCCAGCATTTT
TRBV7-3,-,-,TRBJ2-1,CASSSSRHEQFF,TGTGCCAGCAGCTCTAGTCGGCATGAGCAGTTCTTC
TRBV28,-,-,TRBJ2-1,CASRSIAAGQFF,TGTGCCAGCAGATCCATAGCGGCAGGGCAGTTCTTC
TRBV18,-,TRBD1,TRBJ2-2,CASSQRQGNAGELFF,TGTGCCAGCTCCCAAAGACAGGGTAACGCCGGGGAGCTGTTTTTT
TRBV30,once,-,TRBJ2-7,CAWSRQGREQYF,TGTGCCTGGAGTCGCCAGGGCCGCGAGCAGTACTTC
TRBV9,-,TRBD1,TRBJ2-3,CASSNRDRVTDTQYF,TGTGCCAGCAGCAACCGGGACAGGGTGACAGATACGCAGTATTTT
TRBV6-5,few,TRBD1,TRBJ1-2,CASRGTGNYGYTF,TGTGCCAGCAGGGGGACAGGGAACTATGGCTACACCTTC
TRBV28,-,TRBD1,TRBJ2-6,CAIQAGTGYLLNGANVLTF,TGTGCCATCCAAGCCGGGACAGGGTATCTCCTGAATGGGGCCAACGTCCTGACTTTC
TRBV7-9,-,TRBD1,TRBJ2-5,CASSKGQGAAETQYF,TGTGCCAGCAGCAAAGGACAGGGGGCGGCGGAGACCCAGTACTTC
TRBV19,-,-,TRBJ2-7,CASSMKHGEQYF,TGTGCCAGTAGTATGAAACACGGGGAGCAGTACTTC
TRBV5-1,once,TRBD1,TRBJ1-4,CASSMRGTGDEKLFF,TGCGCCAGCAGCATGCGCGGGACAGGGGATGAAAAACTGTTTTTT
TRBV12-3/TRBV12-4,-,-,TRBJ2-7,CASTDGPYEQYF,TGTGCCAGCACCGATGGGCCCTACGAGCAGTACTTC
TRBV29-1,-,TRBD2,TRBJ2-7,CSVLAGPYEQYF,TGCAGCGTTCTAGCGGGTCCCTACGAGCAGTACTTC
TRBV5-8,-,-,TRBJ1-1,CASSSFRRARTEAFF,TGTGCCAGCAGCTCCTTTAGGAGGGCAAGAACTGAAGCTTTCTTT
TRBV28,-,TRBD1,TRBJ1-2,CASSPGTGGYGYTF,TGTGCCAGCAGTCCAGGGACAGGGGGCTATGGCTACACCTTC
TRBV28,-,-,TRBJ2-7,CASSPRLDSYSYEQYF,TGTGCCAGCAGTCCCCGCTTAGACAGCTACTCCTACGAGCAGTACTTC
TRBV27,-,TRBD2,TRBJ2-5,CASTPGLAETQYF,TGTGCCAGCACCCCGGGACTAGCAGAGACCCAGTACTTC
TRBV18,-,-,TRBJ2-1,CASSLTSENRHEQFF,TGTGCCAGCTCTCTGACTAGTGAAAACCGCCATGAGCAGTTCTTC
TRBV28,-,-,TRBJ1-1,CASSLQGYTEAFF,TGTGCCAGCAGTTTACAGGGATACACTGAAGCTTTCTTT
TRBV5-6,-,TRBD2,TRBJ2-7,CASSLSPGLAASYEQYF,TGTGCCAGCAGCTTGTCCCCGGGACTAGCGGCCTCCTACGAGCAGTACTTC
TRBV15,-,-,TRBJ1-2,CATSRVIYGSGYTF,TGTGCCACCAGCAGGGTAATCTATGGTTCGGGCTACACCTTC
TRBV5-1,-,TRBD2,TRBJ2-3,CASSAPGLAGGHTDTQYF,TGCGCCAGCAGCGCACCGGGACTAGCGGGGGGGCATACAGATACGCAGTATTTT
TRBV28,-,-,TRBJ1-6,CASSLGSRSSYNSPLHF,TGTGCCAGCAGTTTAGGGAGCAGGAGCTCCTATAATTCACCCCTCCACTTT
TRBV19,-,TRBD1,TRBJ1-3,CASSIILDRGGNTIYF,TGTGCCAGTAGTATCATCTTGGACAGGGGTGGAAACACCATATATTTT
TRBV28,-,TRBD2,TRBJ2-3,CASSQTSGGSDTQYF,TGTGCCAGCAGTCAGACTAGCGGGGGTTCAGATACGCAGTATTTT
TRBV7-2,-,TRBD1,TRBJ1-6,CASSPPQGGNSPLHF,TGTGCCAGCAGCCCACCACAGGGGGGTAATTCACCCCTCCACTTT
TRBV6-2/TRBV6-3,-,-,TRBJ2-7,CASSSGTPPYHYEQYF,TGTGCCAGCAGTTCCGGGACTCCTCCTTACCACTACGAGCAGTACTTC
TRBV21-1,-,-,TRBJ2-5,CASSKRGLHQETQYF,TGTGCCAGCAGCAAACGGGGACTACACCAAGAGACCCAGTACTTC